The 6 T cell receptor beta chains below were found in one sample sequenced in a study of cytotoxic CD8 clonotypes in ibrutinib-treated CLL (dated by TCRdb to the early 2020s). Library prep was done by the immunoSEQ multiplex PCR assay. The clones in this table, taken by TCRdb from immuneACCESS, are in-frame only. Not every clone is retained; where verified, under half of the shortfall comes from an unresolved V gene, and the cause of the rest is unknown. Here the sample has approximately 90,000 clones; over 60% occur a single time. The ten largest clones add up to 20% to 25% of the sample. Sample time point, as interpreted from the label and publication: approximately 2 years on ibrutinib. The source material was PBMCs, sampled after 24 months of ibrutinib treatment. The receptors stem from a human donor with chronic lymphocytic leukemia.

This clone was recorded at least ten times. The genes are TRBV9 and TRBJ2-5; D could derive from TRBD1 or TRBD2 (5 bases each). This CDR3 is 16 amino acids long. CDR1 and CDR2 from the germline V gene are SGDLS and YYNGEE. V shed 0 bases and J shed 3 bases, with 15 bases lying between them. For the CDR3, the DNA is TGTGCCAGCAGCGTAGGGGGGATGTTGGGTAAAGAGACCCAGTACTTC. This gives the protein CASSVGGMLGKETQYF.

This clone has just one count. The rearrangement joins TRBV6-5 to TRBJ2-5; D is uncertain. V lost 10 bases to trimming and J lost 5 bases, with 11 bases between them. This CDR3 is 11 amino acids long. Germline assignment: CDR1 MNHEY and CDR2 SVGAGI. In nucleotides, the CDR3 is TGTGCCACCACCCGCCGGGAGACCCAGTACTTC. This gives the protein CATTRRETQYF.

The chain is built from TRBV18 and TRBJ2-5; 8 bases match TRBD2. After removal of 1 base from V and 4 bases from J, the junction contained 5 bases not matched to a gene. CDR3 size: 15 residues. Germline assignment: CDR1 KGHSH and CDR2 LQKENI. CDR3 in amino acids: CASSPRSGSGETQYF. Here the CDR3 DNA reads TGTGCCAGCTCACCACGGAGCGGGAGTGGAGAGACCCAGTACTTC. The full variable domain, rest sourced from reference TRBV18 and TRBJ2-5, is NAGVMQNPRHLVRRRGQEARLRCSPMKGHSHVYWYRQLPEEGLKFMVYLQKENIIDESGMPKERFSAEFPKEGPSILRIQQVVRGDSAAYFCASSPRSGSGETQYFGPGTRLLVL.

The chain recombines TRBV29-1 with TRBJ2-7, with D possibly TRBD2 on 6 matching bases. The V end was cut by 5 bases, the J end by 0 bases, with 20 bases between. The CDR3 is made up of 16 amino acids. Germline assignment: CDR1 SQVTM and CDR2 ANQGSEA. CDR3 DNA sequence: TGCAGCGTTTTGGGACTCAACTCCGGAGCCTCCTACGAGCAGTACTTC. This sequence encodes CSVLGLNSGASYEQYF.

Here the CDR3 reads CASSRTGGTDTQYF. Written as DNA, the CDR3 is TGTGCCAGCAGCCGGACAGGGGGAACAGATACGCAGTATTTT. The chain couples TRBV14 to TRBJ2-3, with 10 bases lining up with TRBD1. V lost 4 bases and J lost 3; bases outside the gene matches: 1. CDR3 length equals 14 residues. Germline CDR1 SGHDN, CDR2 FVKESK.

This clone has just a few counts. The chain employs TRBV6-1 and TRBJ2-7, with D unclear. CDR1 and CDR2 from the germline V gene are MNHNS and SASEGT. The V end was cut by 0 bases, the J end by 4 bases, with 7 bases between. This CDR3 is 13 amino acids long. DNA for the CDR3: TGTGCCAGCAGTGAAGCCTTTCAGTACGAGCAGTACTTC. Its translation: CASSEAFQYEQYF.